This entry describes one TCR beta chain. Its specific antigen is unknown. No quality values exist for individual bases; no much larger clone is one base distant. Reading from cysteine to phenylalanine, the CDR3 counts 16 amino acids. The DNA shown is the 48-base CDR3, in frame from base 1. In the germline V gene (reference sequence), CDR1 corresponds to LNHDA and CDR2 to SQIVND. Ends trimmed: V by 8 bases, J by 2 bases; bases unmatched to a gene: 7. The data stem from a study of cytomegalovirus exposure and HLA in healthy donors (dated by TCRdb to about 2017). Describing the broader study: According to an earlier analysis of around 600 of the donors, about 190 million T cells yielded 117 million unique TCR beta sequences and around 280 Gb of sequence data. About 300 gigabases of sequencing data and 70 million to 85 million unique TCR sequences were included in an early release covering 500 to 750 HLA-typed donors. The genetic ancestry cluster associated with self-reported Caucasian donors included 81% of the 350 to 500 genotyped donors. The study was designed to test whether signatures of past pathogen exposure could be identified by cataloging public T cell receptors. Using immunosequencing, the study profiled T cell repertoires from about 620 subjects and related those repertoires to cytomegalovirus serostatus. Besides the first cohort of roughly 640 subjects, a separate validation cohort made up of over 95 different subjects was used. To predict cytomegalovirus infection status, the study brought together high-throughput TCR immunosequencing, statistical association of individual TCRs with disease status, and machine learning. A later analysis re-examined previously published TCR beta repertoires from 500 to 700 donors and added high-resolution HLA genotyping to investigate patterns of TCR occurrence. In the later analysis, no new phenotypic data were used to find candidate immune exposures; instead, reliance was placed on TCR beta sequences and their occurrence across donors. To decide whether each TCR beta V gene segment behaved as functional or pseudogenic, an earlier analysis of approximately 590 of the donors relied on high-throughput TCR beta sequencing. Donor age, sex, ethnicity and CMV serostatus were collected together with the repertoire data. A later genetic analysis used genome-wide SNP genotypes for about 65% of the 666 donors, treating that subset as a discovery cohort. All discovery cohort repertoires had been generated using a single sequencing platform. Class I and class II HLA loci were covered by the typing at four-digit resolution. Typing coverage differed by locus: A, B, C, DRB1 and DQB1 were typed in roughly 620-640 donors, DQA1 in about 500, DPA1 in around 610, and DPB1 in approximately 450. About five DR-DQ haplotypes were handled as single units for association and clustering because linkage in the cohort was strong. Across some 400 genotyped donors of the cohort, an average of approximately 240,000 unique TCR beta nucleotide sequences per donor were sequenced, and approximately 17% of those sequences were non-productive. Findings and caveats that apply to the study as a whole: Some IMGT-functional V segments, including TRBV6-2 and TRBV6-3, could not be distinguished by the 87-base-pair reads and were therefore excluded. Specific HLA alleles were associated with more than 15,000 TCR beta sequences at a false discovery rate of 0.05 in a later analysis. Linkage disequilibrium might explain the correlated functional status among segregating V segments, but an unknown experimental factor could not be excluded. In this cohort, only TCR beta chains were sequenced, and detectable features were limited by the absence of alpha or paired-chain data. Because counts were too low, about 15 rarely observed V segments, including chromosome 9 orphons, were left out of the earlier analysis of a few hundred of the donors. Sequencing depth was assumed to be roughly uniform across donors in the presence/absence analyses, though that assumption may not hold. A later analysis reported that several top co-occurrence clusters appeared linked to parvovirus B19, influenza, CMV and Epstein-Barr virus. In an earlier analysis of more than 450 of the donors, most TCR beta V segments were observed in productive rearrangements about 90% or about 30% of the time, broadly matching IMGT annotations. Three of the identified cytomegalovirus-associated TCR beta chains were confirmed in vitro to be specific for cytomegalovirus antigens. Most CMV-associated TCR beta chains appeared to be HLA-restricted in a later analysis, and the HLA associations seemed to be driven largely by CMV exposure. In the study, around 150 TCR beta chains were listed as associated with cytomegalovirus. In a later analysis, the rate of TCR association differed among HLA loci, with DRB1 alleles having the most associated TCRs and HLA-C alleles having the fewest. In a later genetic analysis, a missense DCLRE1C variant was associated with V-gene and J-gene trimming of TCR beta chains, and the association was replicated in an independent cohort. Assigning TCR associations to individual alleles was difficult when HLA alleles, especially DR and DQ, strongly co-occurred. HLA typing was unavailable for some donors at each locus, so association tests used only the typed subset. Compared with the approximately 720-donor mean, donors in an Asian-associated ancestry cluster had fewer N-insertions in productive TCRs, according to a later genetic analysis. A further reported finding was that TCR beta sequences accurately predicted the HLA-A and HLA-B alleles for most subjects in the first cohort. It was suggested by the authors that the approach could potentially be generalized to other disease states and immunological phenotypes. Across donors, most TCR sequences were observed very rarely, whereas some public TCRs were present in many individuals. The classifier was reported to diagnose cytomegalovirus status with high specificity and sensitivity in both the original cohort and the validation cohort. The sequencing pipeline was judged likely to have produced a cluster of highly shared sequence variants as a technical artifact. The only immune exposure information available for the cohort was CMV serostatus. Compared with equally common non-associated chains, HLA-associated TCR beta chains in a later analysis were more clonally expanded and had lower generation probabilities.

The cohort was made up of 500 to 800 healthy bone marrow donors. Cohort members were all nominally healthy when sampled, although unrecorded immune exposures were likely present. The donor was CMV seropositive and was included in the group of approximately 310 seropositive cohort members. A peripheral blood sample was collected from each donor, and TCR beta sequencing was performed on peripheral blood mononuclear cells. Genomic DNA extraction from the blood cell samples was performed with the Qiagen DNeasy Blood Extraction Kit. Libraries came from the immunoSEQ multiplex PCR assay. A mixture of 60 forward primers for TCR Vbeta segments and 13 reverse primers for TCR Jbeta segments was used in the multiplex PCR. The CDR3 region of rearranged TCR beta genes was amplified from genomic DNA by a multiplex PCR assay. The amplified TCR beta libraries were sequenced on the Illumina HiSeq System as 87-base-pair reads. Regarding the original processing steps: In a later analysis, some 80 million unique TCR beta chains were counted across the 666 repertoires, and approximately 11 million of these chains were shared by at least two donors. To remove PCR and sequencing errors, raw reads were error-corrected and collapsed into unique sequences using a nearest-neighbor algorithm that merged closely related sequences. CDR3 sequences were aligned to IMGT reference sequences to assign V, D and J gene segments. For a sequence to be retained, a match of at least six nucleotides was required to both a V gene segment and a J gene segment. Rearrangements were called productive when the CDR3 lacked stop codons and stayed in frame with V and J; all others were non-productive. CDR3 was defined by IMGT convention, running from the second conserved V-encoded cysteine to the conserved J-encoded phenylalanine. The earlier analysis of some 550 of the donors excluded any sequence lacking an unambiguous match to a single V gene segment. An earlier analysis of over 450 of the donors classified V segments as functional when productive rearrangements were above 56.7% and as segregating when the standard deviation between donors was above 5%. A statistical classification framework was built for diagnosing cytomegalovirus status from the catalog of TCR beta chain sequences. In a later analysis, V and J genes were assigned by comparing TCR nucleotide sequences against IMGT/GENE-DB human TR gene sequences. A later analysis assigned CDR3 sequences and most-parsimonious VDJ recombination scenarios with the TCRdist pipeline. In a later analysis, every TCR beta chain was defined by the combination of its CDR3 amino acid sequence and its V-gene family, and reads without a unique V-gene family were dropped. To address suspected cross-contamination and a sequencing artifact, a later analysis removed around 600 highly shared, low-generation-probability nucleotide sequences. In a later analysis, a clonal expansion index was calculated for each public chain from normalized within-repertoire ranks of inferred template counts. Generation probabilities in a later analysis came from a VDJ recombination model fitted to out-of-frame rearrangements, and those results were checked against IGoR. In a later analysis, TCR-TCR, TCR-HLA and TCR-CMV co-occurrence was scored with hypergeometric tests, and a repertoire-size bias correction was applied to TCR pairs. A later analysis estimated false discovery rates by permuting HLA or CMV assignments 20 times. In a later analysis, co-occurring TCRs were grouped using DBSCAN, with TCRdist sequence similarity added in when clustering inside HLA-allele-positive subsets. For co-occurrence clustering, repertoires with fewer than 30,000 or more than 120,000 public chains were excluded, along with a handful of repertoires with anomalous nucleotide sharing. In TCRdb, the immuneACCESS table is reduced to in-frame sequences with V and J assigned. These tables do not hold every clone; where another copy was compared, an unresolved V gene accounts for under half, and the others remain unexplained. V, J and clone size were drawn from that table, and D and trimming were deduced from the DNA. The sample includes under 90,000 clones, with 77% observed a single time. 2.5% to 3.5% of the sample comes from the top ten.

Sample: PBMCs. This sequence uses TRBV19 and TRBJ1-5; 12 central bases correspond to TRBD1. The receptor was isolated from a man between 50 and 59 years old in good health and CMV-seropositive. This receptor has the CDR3 CASGGQGAIGNQPQHF. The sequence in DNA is TGTGCCAGTGGGGGACAGGGGGCAATTGGCAATCAGCCCCAGCATTTT. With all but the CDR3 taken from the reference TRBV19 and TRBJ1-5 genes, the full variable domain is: DGGITQSPKYLFRKEGQNVTLSCEQNLNHDAMYWYRQDPGQGLRLIYYSQIVNDFQKGDIAEGYSVSREKKESFPLTVTSAQKNPTAFYLCASGGQGAIGNQPQHFGDGTRLSIL.